This T cell receptor beta chain is drawn from a study of T-cell memory formation after mild COVID-19. Trimming left V 5 bases short and J 4 bases short, with 7 bases between. CDR3 length: 12 amino acids. Using its own MiXCR run on the 5' RACE reads, TCRdb lists one record per CDR3 protein. The sample consists of 300,000 to 350,000 distinct CDR3 sequences, around 13% of them appearing once. Notes on this clonotype: Antigen specificity is unknown.

Study outcomes and limitations: Balance between CD4 and CD8 was seen in clones contracting day 15 to 85, and a CD4+ lean was seen in later expanders. Some clones that responded were present in memory (sampled pre-infection), which suggests cross-reactive memory joined. Chiefly within CM and EM were the contracting CD4+ clones; CD8+ ones were within EMRA.

The receptor's source is a man between 18 and 35 years old who had mild COVID-19 (a few samples of this study predate the infection). Cell type and time point are not known. The V and J genes are TRBV12-3 or TRBV12-4 and TRBJ2-3; D gene uncertain. The material sequenced was PBMCs or a T cell subset sorted from them (not recorded which). The CDR3 sequence is CASSQWADTQYF. The CDR3 coding sequence is TGTGCCAGCAGTCAATGGGCAGATACGCAGTATTTT.